This TCR beta chain comes out of a study of cytomegalovirus exposure and HLA in healthy donors. Regarding the study as a whole: In an earlier analysis, in some 500 donors, most V segments appeared productive either ~90% or ~30% of the time.

The PCR was carried out with 60 Vbeta primers and 13 Jbeta primers. The data were produced by immunoSEQ multiplex PCR, yet TCRdb's version contains in-frame clones alone and is incomplete. The sample has approximately 140,000 clones, 80% to 90% seen once. The sample holds many counts of this clone. What it binds is unknown. CDR3 length: 11 residues. V was trimmed by 10 bases and J by 0 bases, leaving 5 bases between them. CDR1 and CDR2 from the germline V gene are SGHRS and YFSETQ. The gene calls are TRBV5-1 and TRBJ1-3; D gene uncertain. Sequenced input: PBMCs. This receptor was identified in a woman between 35 and 50 years old in good health and CMV-seropositive. The CDR3 here is CAVSSGNTIYF. The CDR3 DNA sequence: TGCGCCGTGAGCTCTGGAAACACCATATATTTT.